The rows below give T cell receptor beta chains drawn from one sample of a study of T-cell reconstitution after alpha-beta-depleted transplantation in children. A single record per CDR3 protein comes from TCRdb applying MiXCR to the PCR reads. The sample contains hundreds of thousands of distinct CDR3 sequences, around 16% of which appear only once. This material consisted of PBMCs from the stem cell graft donor, taken from the stem cell graft. These receptors were obtained from a human donor who donated a stem cell graft to a child with acute myeloid leukemia. Both conserved end residues are part of each CDR3. The D gene is left open where the match is weak. Size values are once, few and many counts, or a class for expanded clones, and some rows have none.

D	size	length	V	J	CDR3	DNA
-	-	15	TRBV9	TRBJ1-2	CASSVEGGRWYGYTF	TGTGCCAGCAGCGTAGAGGGGGGGAGGTGGTATGGCTACACCTTC
TRBD2	-	16	TRBV7-9	TRBJ2-3	CASSLGSRGARDTQYF	TGTGCCAGCAGCTTAGGCTCGCGGGGGGCCAGAGATACGCAGTATTTT
-	many	16	TRBV6-5	TRBJ1-4	CASRMTDLATNEKLFF	TGTGCCAGCAGAATGACGGACCTTGCAACTAATGAAAAACTGTTTTTT
-	many	12	TRBV5-6	TRBJ1-5	CASSFQGQPQHF	TGTGCCAGCAGCTTCCAGGGCCAGCCCCAGCATTTT
TRBD1	many	14	TRBV7-6	TRBJ2-7	CASSLVGDSYEQYF	TGTGCCAGCAGCTTAGTCGGGGACAGCTACGAGCAGTACTTC
-	few	14	TRBV7-9	TRBJ2-1	CASSSTAIYNEQFF	TGTGCCAGCAGCTCGACAGCTATTTACAATGAGCAGTTCTTC
TRBD1	-	16	TRBV20-1	TRBJ1-6	CSAREAGTGPSRALHF	TGCAGTGCTAGAGAGGCCGGGACAGGGCCGTCTCGGGCCCTCCACTTT
-	many	16	TRBV20-1	TRBJ1-2	CSAPIAWWGREDGYTF	TGCAGTGCCCCAATAGCCTGGTGGGGGCGCGAGGATGGCTACACCTTC
-	many	15	TRBV12-5	TRBJ1-5	CASGLGTLKNQPQHF	TGTGCTAGTGGCCTCGGGACGCTTAAGAATCAGCCCCAGCATTTT
-	-	14	TRBV5-1	TRBJ1-1	CASSLAPPNTEAFF	TGCGCCAGCAGCTTGGCACCTCCGAACACTGAAGCTTTCTTT
TRBD2	many	15	TRBV20-1	TRBJ2-1	CSASAGTSPSNEQFF	TGCAGTGCTAGTGCCGGGACTAGCCCCTCCAATGAGCAGTTCTTC
TRBD2	few	15	TRBV5-1	TRBJ2-1	CASSWKGGVYNEQFF	TGCGCCAGCAGCTGGAAGGGAGGGGTCTACAATGAGCAGTTCTTC
-	many	13	TRBV10-3	TRBJ1-1	CAISDPDRTRAFF	TGTGCCATCAGTGACCCTGACAGGACCAGGGCTTTCTTT
-	many	15	TRBV7-9	TRBJ2-1	CASTFRTVRYNEQFF	TGTGCCAGCACCTTCCGGACAGTCCGATACAATGAGCAGTTCTTC
-	few	17	TRBV5-1	TRBJ1-1	CASSLAPLQGAWTEAFF	TGCGCCAGCAGCTTGGCCCCTCTACAGGGCGCGTGGACTGAAGCTTTCTTT
-	-	15	TRBV7-6	TRBJ2-1	CASSSGPGTYNEQFF	TGTGCCAGCAGCTCCGGCCCCGGGACATACAATGAGCAGTTCTTC
TRBD2	-	16	TRBV5-5	TRBJ2-5	CASRSSLGGGKETQYF	TGTGCCAGCAGGTCCTCTTTGGGGGGGGGTAAAGAGACCCAGTACTTC
-	-	14	TRBV24-1	TRBJ2-7	CATSDSRRPYEQYF	TGTGCCACCAGTGATTCCAGGCGCCCCTACGAGCAGTACTTC
TRBD1	few	16	TRBV7-3	TRBJ1-1	CASSLTFQGVNTEAFF	TGTGCCAGCAGCTTAACGTTCCAGGGGGTGAACACTGAAGCTTTCTTT
-	-	17	TRBV21-1	TRBJ2-1	CASSTPGWSGIVNEQFF	TGTGCCAGCAGCACGCCCGGGTGGTCAGGGATCGTCAATGAGCAGTTCTTC
TRBD1	-	16	TRBV18	TRBJ1-5	CASSLGQGLYNQPQHF	TGTGCCAGCTCACTAGGACAGGGCTTGTACAATCAGCCCCAGCATTTT
-	few	15	TRBV7-2	TRBJ2-3	CASSLREGPTDTQYF	TGTGCCAGCAGCTTACGAGAGGGACCCACAGATACGCAGTATTTT
-	many	15	TRBV29-1	TRBJ2-5	CSVEDGLTYQETQYF	TGCAGCGTTGAAGACGGACTCACGTACCAAGAGACCCAGTACTTC
-	many	13	TRBV20-1	TRBJ2-7	CSARDYGGDEQYF	TGCAGTGCTAGAGATTATGGCGGGGACGAGCAGTACTTC
-	few	14	TRBV7-2	TRBJ2-7	CASSVGSFSYEQYF	TGTGCCAGCAGCGTCGGGTCCTTTTCCTACGAGCAGTACTTC
TRBD2	many	15	TRBV7-2	TRBJ2-5	CASSRREGREETQYF	TGTGCCAGCAGCCGCAGGGAGGGCAGGGAGGAGACCCAGTACTTC
-	many	13	TRBV20-1	TRBJ1-4	CSAVNRVNEKLFF	TGCAGTGCAGTCAACAGGGTTAATGAAAAACTGTTTTTT
-	-	17	TRBV12-3/TRBV12-4	TRBJ2-3	CASSLGLWVFKGDTQYF	TGTGCCAGCAGTTTAGGGTTATGGGTTTTCAAGGGAGATACGCAGTATTTT
TRBD1	-	17	TRBV24-1	TRBJ2-3	CATSDTGQGNNTDTQYF	TGTGCCACCAGTGATACGGGACAGGGGAATAACACGGATACGCAGTATTTT
-	-	13	TRBV7-9	TRBJ2-7	CASSPRAGNEQYF	TGTGCCAGCAGCCCAAGGGCAGGCAACGAGCAGTACTTC